The sequence of this T cell receptor (beta chain) was determined in a study of T cell changes during pregnancy in multiple sclerosis. The repertoire was sequenced with immunoSEQ multiplex PCR; TCRdb's copy has only in-frame clones and lacks some. This sample yields about 110,000 clones, of which less than 95% are seen a single time; 1.5% to 2% belongs to the top ten. This clone was seen a few times. The CDR3 loop spans 15 amino acids. The junction had 10 bases not matched to a gene; V was cut back by 5 bases and J by 6 bases. Germline V gene data show CDR1 as MNHEY and CDR2 as SMNVEV (reference sequence).

The receptor's source is a female donor with multiple sclerosis, enrolled in a pregnancy study. The chain uses TRBV27 and TRBJ2-1, with 7 bases matching TRBD1. The sequenced sample was peripheral blood, obtained after pregnancy. The DNA of the CDR3 is TGTGCCAGCAGTCCCCGACAGGGAAGGGGCAATGAGCAGTTCTTC. This sequence encodes CASSPRQGRGNEQFF.